A single sample is the source of the 21 T cell receptor beta chains below, sequenced in a study of CD8 T cells in Susac syndrome. The authors reverse transcribed roughly 0.5 to 1 ug RNA with random hexamers. TCRdb itself ran the immunoSEQ multiplex PCR reads through MiXCR, one entry per CDR3 protein. This table holds approximately 190,000 distinct CDR3 sequences, around 90% found once. Sequenced sample: CD4+ T cells from PBMCs. Every receptor here comes from a human donor with Susac syndrome.

This chain links TRBV3-1 with TRBJ1-1; 8 bases map to TRBD1. This CDR3 has 15 amino acids. Germline CDR1 reads LGHDT; CDR2 reads YNNKEL (reference sequence). V shed 3 bases, J shed 3 bases, and the junction held 6 bases outside the gene matches. CDR3: CASSQGQGAYTEAFF. CDR3 nucleotide sequence: TGTGCCAGCAGCCAGGGTCAGGGGGCGTACACTGAAGCTTTCTTT. Filled out from reference TRBV3-1 and TRBJ1-1, the complete variable domain reads DTAVSQTPKYLVTQMGNDKSIKCEQNLGHDTMYWYKQDSKKFLKIMFSYNNKELIINETVPNRFSPKSPDKAHLNLHINSLELGDSAVYFCASSQGQGAYTEAFFGQGTRLTVV.

The V and J genes are TRBV9 and TRBJ1-2, with a weak D call TRBD1 (5 bases). The CDR3 runs 15 residues. V was clipped by 4 bases and J by 7 bases, with 20 bases between them. In germline, CDR1 is SGDLS, CDR2 YYNGEE. CDR3: CASSPWGGEFGGYTF. CDR3 in DNA: TGTGCCAGCAGCCCATGGGGGGGGGAATTTGGTGGCTACACCTTC.

This clonotype was seen a single time. The CDR3 protein is CASSLGTSGRGETQYF. In DNA form, the CDR3 reads TGTGCCAGCAGCCTAGGGACTAGCGGCCGGGGGGAGACCCAGTACTTC. The chain employs TRBV4-2 and TRBJ2-5; 11 nucleotides line up with TRBD2. The CDR3 runs 16 residues. The trim removed 4 bases at V and 5 bases at J, leaving 9 bases unmatched. Germline V gene data show CDR1 as LGHNA and CDR2 as YNFKEQ.

This clonotype appeared a single time. This chain links TRBV5-1 with TRBJ1-1; D remains unclear. CDR3 length equals 14 residues. V lost 5 bases to trimming and J lost 3 bases, with 14 bases between them. CDR1 and CDR2 from the germline V gene are SGHRS and YFSETQ. The CDR3 nucleotides are TGCGCCAGCAGTTGGAAGGGAGGCCACACTGAAGCTTTCTTT. Translated, it gives CASSWKGGHTEAFF. Complete variable domain (other parts from reference TRBV5-1 and TRBJ1-1): KAGVTQTPRYLIKTRGQQVTLSCSPISGHRSVSWYQQTPGQGLQFLFEYFSETQRNKGNFPGRFSGRQFSNSRSEMNVSTLELGDSALYLCASSWKGGHTEAFFGQGTRLTVV.

J is TRBJ2-7 and V is TRBV5-1; the D is unclear. The CDR3 consists of 15 residues. The V gene lost 1 base and the J gene lost 1 base, with 12 bases spanning the gap. Per germline, CDR1 SGHRS and CDR2 YFSETQ. The CDR3 here is CASSLFVHKSYEQYF. The CDR3 region has the DNA TGCGCCAGCAGCTTGTTTGTTCACAAGTCCTACGAGCAGTACTTC.

This sequence joins TRBV10-3 and TRBJ2-6; D call uncertain. Trimming shortened V by 6 bases and J by 0 bases, and 15 bases separated the two germline ends. This CDR3 comprises 17 residues. Per the germline V gene, CDR1 is ENHRY and CDR2 is SYGVKD. DNA of the CDR3: TGTGCCATCAGCCTCCTCCCGGACGTCTCTGGGGCCAACGTCCTGACTTTC. Translating it yields CAISLLPDVSGANVLTF.

The genes are TRBV20-1 and TRBJ2-1; 10 positions match TRBD2. V dropped 3 bases and J dropped 4; count of bases not matched to a gene: 6. Germline CDR1 is DFQATT and CDR2 is SNEGSKA (reference sequence). The CDR3 sequence is 15 residues long. CDR3 protein: CSASVTSGLYNEQFF. The CDR3 nucleotides are TGCAGTGCTAGTGTGACTAGCGGGCTTTACAATGAGCAGTTCTTC.

Concerning this clonotype: It is likely a read error, because the conserved phenylalanine at the end of the CDR3 is missing. This CDR3 reads CASSLAGSRYNEQFS. In nucleotides, the CDR3 is TGTGCCAGCAGCTTAGCAGGGTCTCGCTACAATGAGCAGTTCTCC. The chain carries TRBV7-2 and TRBJ2-1; D unclear. V was clipped by 0 bases and J by 3 bases, with 9 bases between them. There are 15 residues in the CDR3. Germline V CDR1 and CDR2: SGHTA, FQGNSA.

The CDR3 here is CASSVQEYQPQHF. In DNA form, the CDR3 reads TGTGCCAGTAGTGTGCAGGAGTATCAGCCCCAGCATTTT. V gene TRBV19 combines with J gene TRBJ1-5; D remains unclear. V was cut by 5 bases and J by 5 bases, with 10 bases left in between. The V gene's germline CDR1 is LNHDA and CDR2 SQIVND (reference sequence). CDR3 size: 13 residues.

This sequence joins TRBV6-2 or TRBV6-3 and TRBJ2-3, with 9 bases that match TRBD2. Germline CDR1 and CDR2: MNHEY and SVGEGT. V lost 6 bases to trimming and J lost 4 bases; unmatched junction nucleotides: 5. The CDR3 has 14 residues. The CDR3 nucleotides are TGTGCCAGCAGATTAGCGGGAGTTTCAGATACGCAGTATTTT. It yields the protein CASRLAGVSDTQYF.

This clonotype was seen a few times. The V gene is TRBV20-1, the J gene TRBJ1-1; TRBD1 might be the D (5 bases). Germline CDR1 and CDR2: DFQATT and SNEGSKA (reference sequence). Trimming shortened V by 5 bases and J by 0 bases, and 7 bases separated the two germline ends. The CDR3 is 12 residues long. In DNA form, the CDR3 reads TGCAGTGCTCAGACAGTGAACACTGAAGCTTTCTTT. Its translation is CSAQTVNTEAFF.

The rearrangement uses TRBV28 and TRBJ2-7; 8 positions match TRBD1. The CDR3 has 16 residues. CDR1 MDHEN and CDR2 SYDVKM come from the germline V gene. Losses at the gene ends were 0 bases for V and 5 bases for J; bases not matched to a gene: 9. CDR3 DNA: TGTGCCAGCAGTTTATGGGAGGACAGGGATCCTGACGAGCAGTACTTC. It encodes CASSLWEDRDPDEQYF. The whole variable domain, filled in from reference TRBV28 and TRBJ2-7, reads DVKVTQSSRYLVKRTGEKVFLECVQDMDHENMFWYRQDPGLGLRLIYFSYDVKMKEKGDIPEGYSVSREKKERFSLILESASTNQTSMYLCASSLWEDRDPDEQYFGPGTRLTVT.

The V and J genes are TRBV5-1 and TRBJ2-3, with 8 nucleotides matching TRBD1. Germline-derived CDR1 and CDR2 are SGHRS and YFSETQ. CDR3 length: 16 residues. V dropped 4 bases and J dropped 1; count of bases not matched to a gene: 8. The CDR3 bases are TGCGCCAGCAGCCAAACTTCGGGACAGGGCACAGATACGCAGTATTTT. This translates into CASSQTSGQGTDTQYF.

The V gene is TRBV4-2, the J gene TRBJ2-2, with 12 bases matching TRBD2. Trimming took 4 bases from V and 1 from J; bases not matched to a gene: 4. The CDR3 is 17 residues long. Germline CDR1 and CDR2: LGHNA and YNFKEQ. CDR3 in DNA: TGTGCCAGCAGCCGACGGACTAGCGGGGTGAACACCGGGGAGCTGTTTTTT. It is translated as CASSRRTSGVNTGELFF.

This sequence joins TRBV3-1 and TRBJ2-1, with D possibly being TRBD2 (6 bases). CDR1 is LGHDT and CDR2 is YNNKEL in the germline V gene (reference sequence). Trimming shortened V by 3 bases and J by 1 base, and 10 bases separated the two germline ends. CDR3 size: 15 residues. CDR3 nucleotides: TGTGCCAGCAGCCACCGGACTATTTCCTACAATGAGCAGTTCTTC. This gives the protein CASSHRTISYNEQFF.

This clonotype was seen a few times. The chain carries TRBV24-1 and TRBJ1-2, with D perhaps TRBD1 (6 bases). This CDR3 is built from 18 residues. Trimming removed 4 bases at V and 0 bases at J, with 20 bases between. Germline assignment: CDR1 KGHDR and CDR2 SFDVKD. CDR3 sequence: CATSERPGHKSSNYGYTF. CDR3 DNA sequence: TGTGCCACCAGTGAGAGACCGGGACATAAGTCTTCTAACTATGGCTACACCTTC.

The chain has TRBV11-2 and TRBJ2-7, with TRBD1 identical over 9 bases. The CDR3 runs 17 residues. Per germline, CDR1 SGHAT and CDR2 FQNNGV. The J segment lost 1 base and the V segment lost 5 bases, leaving 12 bases of the junction unmatched. The DNA for the CDR3 is TGTGCCAGCAGCCTCCGGGACAGGGTTTTTATTTCCTACGAGCAGTACTTC. It specifies CASSLRDRVFISYEQYF.

The rearrangement uses TRBV27 and TRBJ1-2; 10 nucleotides match TRBD1. This CDR3 is 16 amino acids long. V trimming: 3 bases; J trimming: 7 bases; junction bases outside the gene matches: 11. Germline values: CDR1 MNHEY, CDR2 SMNVEV (reference sequence). DNA of the CDR3: TGTGCCAGCAGTTTTCTGGGAGGACAGGGGGTCAGTGGCTACACCTTC. Translating it yields CASSFLGGQGVSGYTF.

The chain combines TRBV12-3 or TRBV12-4 with TRBJ1-4; 7 nucleotides align to TRBD1. CDR3 length equals 14 residues. Trimming at V came to 6 bases and at J to 3 bases, leaving 4 bases not matched to a gene. CDR3 sequence: CASRPTGPNEKLFF. As DNA, the CDR3 is TGTGCCAGCAGGCCGACAGGGCCTAATGAAAAACTGTTTTTT.

This chain joins TRBV19 and TRBJ2-3, with D perhaps given as TRBD1 or TRBD2 (5 bases each). Germline-derived CDR1 and CDR2 are LNHDA and SQIVND (reference sequence). Trimming removed 8 bases at V and 5 bases at J, with 8 bases between. The CDR3 loop spans 11 amino acids. This chain's CDR3 is CASQGEDTQYF. The CDR3 DNA is TGTGCCAGTCAGGGAGAAGATACGCAGTATTTT.

The chain couples TRBV4-1 to TRBJ1-5; TRBD1 is a possible D gene (5 bases). This CDR3 is 18 amino acids long. Between the trimmed V and J ends, which lost 1 base and 1 base, there was a span of 17 bases. The germline V gene has CDR1 MGHRA and CDR2 YSYEKL. CDR3 residues: CASSQVVSGTSSNQPQHF. The CDR3 DNA reads as TGCGCCAGCAGCCAAGTGGTGTCAGGGACCTCGAGCAATCAGCCCCAGCATTTT.